This T cell receptor (beta chain) was captured in a study of blood T cell repertoires in COVID-19. Overall study: PBMCs, B-cell-depleted T cells, or T cells were the source of the cDNA or gDNA that made up the material.

In the source study's methods: Counts of nucleated cells, estimated from reference gene primer amplification, were obtained. TCRdb keeps only in-frame clones here, not all; method: immunoSEQ multiplex PCR. D and trimming were read from the DNA, whereas the V and J calls and clone size are those reported in that table. This sample has more than 45,000 clones; approximately 85% occur once, and the top ten carry roughly 15%. The CDR3 is 14 amino acids. Trimming pared 8 bases from V and 5 bases from J, leaving 17 bases between. The germline CDR1 and CDR2 sequences are SNHLY and FYNNEI. This chain uses TRBV2 with TRBJ2-3; D may be TRBD1 (5 bases). This TCR came from a human donor in a cohort sampled during active COVID-19. Sequencing was carried out using peripheral blood. The CDR3 loop is CASAKGIGGDTQYF. The DNA of the CDR3 is TGTGCCAGCGCAAAGGGGATAGGCGGAGATACGCAGTATTTT.